This T cell receptor (beta chain) was sequenced during a study of CD8 T cells in Susac syndrome (dated by TCRdb to between 2017 and 2020). Study-wide context: Repertoire sequencing was used to test whether CD8+ T cell activation and differentiation in Susac syndrome was antigen driven. Beyond this particular receptor, the publication reports: The TCR sequencing and HLA analysis was acknowledged to have included a relatively small number of individuals.

RNA was extracted using the RNeasy kit, and about 0.45 to 1 ug of the RNA was reverse transcribed with random hexamers. The immunoSEQ multiplex PCR assay, which covers 54 Vbeta and 13 Jbeta segments, was used to amplify TCR beta CDR3 regions. Bias from PCR amplification was corrected by using a synthetic template baseline for primer optimization and for computational correction. The original methods were these. Reads were annotated to V, D and J genes per IMGT and analyzed with immunoSEQ Analyzer, keeping only productive sequences. To calculate clonality, Shannon entropy was normalized by log2 of the number of productive unique sequences and then subtracted from one. For each patient and control, public and private clones were evaluated among the 100 most prevalent clones. A clone was defined as Susac-specific if it was absent from the healthy and MS cohorts, from roughly 1,000 published viral clones and from other ImmuneACCESS disease sequences. The public reads were run again by TCRdb, first through fastp at Q25 and then through MiXCR, and only productive beta chains were kept. Every entry covers one CDR3 protein and lists the most common genes and DNA from its rows. None of the V and J calls come from the authors' own analysis; TCRdb made them. This sample has about 300,000 distinct CDR3 sequences in its table, and about 91% of those were observed once. Approximately 0.065% of the sample is in the top ten clones.

Based on the germline V gene (reference sequence), the CDR1 and CDR2 sequences are LNHDA and SQIVND. Taken from cysteine to phenylalanine, the CDR3 has 14 residues. The kept DNA is CDR3 alone, 42 bases in frame from the first base. Between the V and J ends, shortened by 1 base and 3 bases respectively, the junction contains 9 bases. This clonotype was seen once. The antigen this receptor binds is unknown. No much larger clone exists at a distance of one base, and base qualities are not known. One read is thin evidence. Peripheral blood CD8+ and CD4+ T cells from healthy donors, Susac syndrome patients and multiple sclerosis patients were profiled using high-throughput TCR beta sequencing. The multiple sclerosis controls were treatment-naive patients whose relapsing-remitting disease, either stable or active, fulfilled the revised McDonald criteria. CD8+ TEMRA cells were enriched by FACS, while bulk CD8+ and CD4+ T cells were purified by magnetic negative isolation. Blood was collected in EDTA tubes and processed within 24 hours, with PBMCs isolated through density gradient centrifugation. PBMCs intended for TCR sequencing were frozen in liquid nitrogen and were later thawed in a 37 degrees C water bath. A purity of at least 90% was achieved for sorted or isolated CD4+, CD8+ and CD8+ TEMRA cells.

The origin of this receptor is a human donor with multiple sclerosis. Sequencing input: CD4+ T cells from PBMCs. The sequence joins TRBV19 to TRBJ2-5, and possibly TRBD2, on 6 matching bases. DNA sequence: TGTGCCAGTAGTATAGGTGGAGGGGAAGAGACCCAGTACTTC. Its protein reads: CASSIGGGEETQYF.